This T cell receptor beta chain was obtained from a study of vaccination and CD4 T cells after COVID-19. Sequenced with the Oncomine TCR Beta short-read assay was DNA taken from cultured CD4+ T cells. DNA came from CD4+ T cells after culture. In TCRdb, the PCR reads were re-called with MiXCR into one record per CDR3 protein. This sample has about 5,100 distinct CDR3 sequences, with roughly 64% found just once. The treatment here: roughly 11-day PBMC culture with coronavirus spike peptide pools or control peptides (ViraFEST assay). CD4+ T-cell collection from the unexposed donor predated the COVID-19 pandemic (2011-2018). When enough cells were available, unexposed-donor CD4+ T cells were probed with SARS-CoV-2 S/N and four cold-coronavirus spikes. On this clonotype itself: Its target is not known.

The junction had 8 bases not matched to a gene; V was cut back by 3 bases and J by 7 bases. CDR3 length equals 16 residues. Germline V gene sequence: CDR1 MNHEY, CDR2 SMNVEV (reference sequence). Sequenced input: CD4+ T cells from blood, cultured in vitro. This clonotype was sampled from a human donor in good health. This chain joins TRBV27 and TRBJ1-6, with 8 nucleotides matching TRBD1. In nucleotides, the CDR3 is TGTGCCAGCAGTTTTTTTTCGGACAGGGCAAATTCACCCCTCCACTTT. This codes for CASSFFSDRANSPLHF.